This T cell receptor beta chain was sequenced during a study of radiation and T cells in renal cell carcinoma. Whole-study context: Nephrectomy followed 15 Gy stereotactic body radiation by 4 weeks. Study results and caveats: Baseline intratumoral clonotype presence is unknown without pretreatment biopsies.

Generated by immunoSEQ multiplex PCR, the TCRdb table keeps only in-frame clones and is missing some. The sample contains 40,000 to 50,000 clones, approximately 80% of which appear only once. In this sample, this clone turned up once. The antigen is not known. This CDR3 is built from 15 residues. Deletions cut 1 base from V and 5 bases from J, with 14 bases between. Germline CDR1 reads LNHDA; CDR2 reads SQIVND (reference sequence). Time point given: baseline pretreatment blood. Described treatment: 15 Gy SBRT to primary tumor, nephrectomy 4 weeks later. Clear cell pathology was present in this patient's renal cell carcinoma.

The TCR originated in a woman in her 70s with renal cell carcinoma. This sequence joins TRBV19 and TRBJ2-5; TRBD1 is a possible D gene (6 bases). The source material was blood, sampled from a patient whose treatment included radiotherapy and nephrectomy. CDR3 in amino acids: CASSIAGRGRETQYF. The CDR3 region has the DNA TGTGCCAGTAGTATAGCGGGCAGGGGACGGGAGACCCAGTACTTC.